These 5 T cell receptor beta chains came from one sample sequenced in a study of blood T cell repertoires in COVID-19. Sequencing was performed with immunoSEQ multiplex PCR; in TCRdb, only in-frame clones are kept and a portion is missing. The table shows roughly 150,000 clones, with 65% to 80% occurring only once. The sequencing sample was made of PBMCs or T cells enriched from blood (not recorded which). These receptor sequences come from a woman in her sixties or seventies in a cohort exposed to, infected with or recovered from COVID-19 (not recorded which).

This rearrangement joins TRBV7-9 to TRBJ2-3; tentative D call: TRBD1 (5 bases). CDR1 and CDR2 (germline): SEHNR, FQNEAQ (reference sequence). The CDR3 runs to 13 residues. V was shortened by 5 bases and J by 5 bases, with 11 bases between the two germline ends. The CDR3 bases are TGTGCCAGCAGCCCGCCGACAGTAGATACGCAGTATTTT. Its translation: CASSPPTVDTQYF.

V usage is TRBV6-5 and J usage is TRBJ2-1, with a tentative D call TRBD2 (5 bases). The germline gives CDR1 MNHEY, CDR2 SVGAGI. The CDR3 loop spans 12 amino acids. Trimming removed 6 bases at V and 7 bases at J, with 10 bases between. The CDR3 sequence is CASRRSGNEQFF. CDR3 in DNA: TGTGCCAGCAGGAGGAGCGGTAATGAGCAGTTCTTC.

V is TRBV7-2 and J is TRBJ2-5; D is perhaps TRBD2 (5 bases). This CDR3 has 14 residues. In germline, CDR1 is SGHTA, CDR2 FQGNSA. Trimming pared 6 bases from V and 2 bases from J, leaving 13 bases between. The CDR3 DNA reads TGTGCCAGCAGTCCTGGGCCGGGGCAAGAGACCCAGTACTTC. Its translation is CASSPGPGQETQYF.

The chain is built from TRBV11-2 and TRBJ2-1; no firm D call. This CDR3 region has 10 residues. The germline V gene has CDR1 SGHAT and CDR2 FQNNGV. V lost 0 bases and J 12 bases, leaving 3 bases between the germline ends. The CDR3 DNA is TGTGCCAGCAGCTTAGATCGGCAGTTCTTC. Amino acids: CASSLDRQFF.

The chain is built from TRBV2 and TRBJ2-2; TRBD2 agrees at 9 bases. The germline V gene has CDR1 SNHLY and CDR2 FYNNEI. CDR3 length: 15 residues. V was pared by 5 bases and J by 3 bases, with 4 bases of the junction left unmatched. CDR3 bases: TGTGCCAGCAGTTGGACTAGCGCCTACACCGGGGAGCTGTTTTTT. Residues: CASSWTSAYTGELFF.